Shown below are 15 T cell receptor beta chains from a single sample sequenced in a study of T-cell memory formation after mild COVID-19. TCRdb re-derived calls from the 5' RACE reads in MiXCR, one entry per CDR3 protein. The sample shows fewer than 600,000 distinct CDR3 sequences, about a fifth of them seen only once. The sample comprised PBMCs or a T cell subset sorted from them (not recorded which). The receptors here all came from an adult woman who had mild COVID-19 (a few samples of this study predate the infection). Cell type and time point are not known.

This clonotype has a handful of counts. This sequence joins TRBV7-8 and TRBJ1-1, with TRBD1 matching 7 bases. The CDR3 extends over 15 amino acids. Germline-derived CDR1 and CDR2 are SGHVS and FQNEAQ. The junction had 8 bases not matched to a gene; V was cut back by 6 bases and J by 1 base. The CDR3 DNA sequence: TGTGCCAGCAGATTTGAGGCAGGGGGGAACACTGAAGCTTTCTTT. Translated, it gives CASRFEAGGNTEAFF. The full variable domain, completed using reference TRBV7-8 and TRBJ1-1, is GAGVSQSPRYKVAKRGQDVALRCDPISGHVSLFWYQQALGQGPEFLTYFQNEAQLDKSGLPSDRFFAERPEGSVSTLKIQRTQQEDSAVYLCASRFEAGGNTEAFFGQGTRLTVV.

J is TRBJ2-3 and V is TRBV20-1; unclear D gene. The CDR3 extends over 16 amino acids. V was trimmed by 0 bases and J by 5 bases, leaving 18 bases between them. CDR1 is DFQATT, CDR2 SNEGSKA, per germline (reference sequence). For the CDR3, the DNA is TGCAGTGCTAGAGATAAAACCGTCAAGGGTGGAGATACGCAGTATTTT. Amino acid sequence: CSARDKTVKGGDTQYF.

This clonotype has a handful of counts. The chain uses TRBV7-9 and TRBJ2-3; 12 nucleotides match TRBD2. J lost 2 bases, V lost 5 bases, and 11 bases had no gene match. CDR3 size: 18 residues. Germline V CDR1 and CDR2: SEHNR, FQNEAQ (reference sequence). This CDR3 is CASSPPLLAGGATDTQYF. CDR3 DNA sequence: TGTGCCAGCAGCCCCCCCCTTCTAGCGGGAGGGGCCACAGATACGCAGTATTTT.

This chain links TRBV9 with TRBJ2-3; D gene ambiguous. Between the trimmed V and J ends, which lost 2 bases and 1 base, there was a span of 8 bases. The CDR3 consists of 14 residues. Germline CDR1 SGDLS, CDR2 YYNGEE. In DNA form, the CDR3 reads TGTGCCAGCAGCGTTAACGTAGGCACAGATACGCAGTATTTT. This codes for CASSVNVGTDTQYF.

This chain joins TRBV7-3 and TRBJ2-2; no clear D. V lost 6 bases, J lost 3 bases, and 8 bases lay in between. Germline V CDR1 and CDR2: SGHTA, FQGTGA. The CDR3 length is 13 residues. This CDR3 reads CASRDGHTGELFF. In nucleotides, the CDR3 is TGTGCCAGCAGAGACGGCCACACCGGGGAGCTGTTTTTT.

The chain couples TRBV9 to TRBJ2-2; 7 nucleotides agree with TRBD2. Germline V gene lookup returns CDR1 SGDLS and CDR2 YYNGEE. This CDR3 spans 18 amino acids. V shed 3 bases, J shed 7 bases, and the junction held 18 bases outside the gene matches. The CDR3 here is CASSEGWNVLADFGELFF. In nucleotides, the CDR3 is TGTGCCAGCAGCGAGGGGTGGAATGTGCTAGCGGACTTCGGGGAGCTGTTTTTT.

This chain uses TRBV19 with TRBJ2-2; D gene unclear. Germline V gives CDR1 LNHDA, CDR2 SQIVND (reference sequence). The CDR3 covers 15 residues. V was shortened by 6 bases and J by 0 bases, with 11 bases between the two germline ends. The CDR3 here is CASSRTAPNTGELFF. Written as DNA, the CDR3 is TGTGCCAGTAGCAGAACAGCCCCGAACACCGGGGAGCTGTTTTTT. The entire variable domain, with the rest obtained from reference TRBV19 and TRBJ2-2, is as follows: DGGITQSPKYLFRKEGQNVTLSCEQNLNHDAMYWYRQDPGQGLRLIYYSQIVNDFQKGDIAEGYSVSREKKESFPLTVTSAQKNPTAFYLCASSRTAPNTGELFFGEGSRLTVL.

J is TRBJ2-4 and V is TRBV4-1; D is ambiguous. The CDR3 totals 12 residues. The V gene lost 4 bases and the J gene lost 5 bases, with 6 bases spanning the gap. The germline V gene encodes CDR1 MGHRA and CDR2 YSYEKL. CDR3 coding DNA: TGCGCCAGCAGCCGATTCGAAAACATTCAGTACTTC. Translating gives CASSRFENIQYF.

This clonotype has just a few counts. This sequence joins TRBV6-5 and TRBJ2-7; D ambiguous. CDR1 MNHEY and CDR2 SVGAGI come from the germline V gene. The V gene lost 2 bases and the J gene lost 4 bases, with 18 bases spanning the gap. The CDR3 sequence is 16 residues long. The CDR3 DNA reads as TGTGCCAGCAGTTACCGCCCGGAGACCTTTGAATACGAGCAGTACTTC. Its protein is CASSYRPETFEYEQYF.

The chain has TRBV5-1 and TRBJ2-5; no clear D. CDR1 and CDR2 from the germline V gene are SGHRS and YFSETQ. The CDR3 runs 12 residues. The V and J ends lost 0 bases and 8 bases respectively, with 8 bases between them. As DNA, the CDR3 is TGCGCCAGCAGCTTGGAGGGTCCCACCCAGTACTTC. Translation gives CASSLEGPTQYF.

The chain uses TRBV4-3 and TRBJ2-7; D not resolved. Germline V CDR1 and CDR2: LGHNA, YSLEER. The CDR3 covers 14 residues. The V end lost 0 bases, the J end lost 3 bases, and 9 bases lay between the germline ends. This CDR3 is CASSQEAINYEQYF. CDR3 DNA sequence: TGCGCCAGCAGCCAAGAGGCCATAAACTACGAGCAGTACTTC.

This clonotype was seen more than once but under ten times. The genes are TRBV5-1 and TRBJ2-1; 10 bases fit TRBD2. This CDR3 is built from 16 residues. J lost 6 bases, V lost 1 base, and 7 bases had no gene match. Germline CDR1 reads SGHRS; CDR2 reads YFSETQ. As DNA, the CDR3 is TGCGCCAGCAGCTTGTTCTCGCCTAGCGGGGGCAATGAGCAGTTCTTC. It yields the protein CASSLFSPSGGNEQFF. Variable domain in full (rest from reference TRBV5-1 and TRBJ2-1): KAGVTQTPRYLIKTRGQQVTLSCSPISGHRSVSWYQQTPGQGLQFLFEYFSETQRNKGNFPGRFSGRQFSNSRSEMNVSTLELGDSALYLCASSLFSPSGGNEQFFGPGTRLTVL.

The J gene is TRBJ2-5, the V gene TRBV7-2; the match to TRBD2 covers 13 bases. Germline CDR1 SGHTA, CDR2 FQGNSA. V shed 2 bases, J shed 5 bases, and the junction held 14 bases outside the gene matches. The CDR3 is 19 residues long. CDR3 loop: CASSLLGTSGAIVAETQYF. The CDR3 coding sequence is TGTGCCAGCAGCTTACTCGGGACTAGCGGGGCAATCGTGGCGGAGACCCAGTACTTC.

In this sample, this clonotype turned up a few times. CDR3 DNA sequence: TGTGCCAGCAGCTTGGCTATAGGGCAGAACCTTATGGATACGCAGTATTTT. It codes for CASSLAIGQNLMDTQYF. The gene calls are TRBV5-4 and TRBJ2-3, with unresolved D. Germline CDR1 SGHNT, CDR2 YYREEE (reference sequence). V gave up 0 bases and J gave up 6 bases, with 20 bases separating them. This CDR3 has 17 amino acids.

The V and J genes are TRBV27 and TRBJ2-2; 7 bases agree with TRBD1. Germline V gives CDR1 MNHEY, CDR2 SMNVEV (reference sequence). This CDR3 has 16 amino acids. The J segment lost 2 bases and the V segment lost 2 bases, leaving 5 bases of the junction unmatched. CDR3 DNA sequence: TGTGCCAGCAGTTTAGCCGGGACAGTAAACACCGGGGAGCTGTTTTTT. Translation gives CASSLAGTVNTGELFF.